The 9 T cell receptor beta chains in this list originate from one sample, sequenced in a study of T cells in localized non-small cell lung cancer. Generated by immunoSEQ multiplex PCR, the TCRdb table keeps only in-frame clones and is missing some. The sample lists approximately 20,000 clones, over 75% occurring once. Specimen: peripheral blood, collected before any cancer treatment. The source of these receptors is a man aged 40 to 75 with stage I lung adenocarcinoma.

The chain recombines TRBV7-2 with TRBJ1-5; D is unclear. V was clipped by 5 bases and J by 0 bases, with 5 bases between them. CDR1 and CDR2 (germline): SGHTA, FQGNSA. The CDR3 length is 13 residues. CDR3 DNA: TGTGCCAGCAGCGAGAGTAGCAATCAGCCCCAGCATTTT. Its protein is CASSESSNQPQHF.

This sequence joins TRBV6-5 and TRBJ1-2, with D possibly being TRBD1 (5 bases). V was pared by 5 bases and J by 4 bases, with 11 bases between. Germline CDR1 is MNHEY and CDR2 is SVGAGI. CDR3 length: 13 amino acids. CDR3 DNA sequence: TGTGCCAGCAGTGAAGGGGTAGGCTATGGCTACACCTTC. Translating gives CASSEGVGYGYTF.

The chain employs TRBV5-1 and TRBJ2-2; 13 bases are a match to TRBD2. Looked up from germline, CDR1 is SGHRS and CDR2 is YFSETQ. This CDR3 contains 17 residues. Unmatched junction bases numbered 11, after V lost 4 bases and J lost 8 bases. The CDR3 region is CASSQAGTSGITGELFF. The DNA of the CDR3 is TGCGCCAGCAGCCAAGCCGGGACTAGCGGGATTACTGGGGAGCTGTTTTTT.

The rearrangement links TRBV14 to TRBJ1-2; 7 bases line up with TRBD1. V trimming: 4 bases; J trimming: 3 bases; junction bases outside the gene matches: 5. The CDR3 is 14 residues long. Germline V gene sequence: CDR1 SGHDN, CDR2 FVKESK. For the CDR3, the DNA is TGTGCCAGCAGCCGTCCAGGGGGAGACTATGGCTACACCTTC. Protein: CASSRPGGDYGYTF.

The chain joins TRBV6-6 to TRBJ2-7, with D tentatively TRBD1 or TRBD2 (5 bases each). This CDR3 has 14 residues. Germline CDR1 MNHNY, CDR2 SVGAGI (reference sequence). Trimming removed 2 bases at V and 2 bases at J, with 10 bases between. CDR3 coding DNA: TGTGCCAGCAGTTACGGGACGCCCGCCTACGAGCAGTACTTC. As protein: CASSYGTPAYEQYF.

This clone was seen just once. V is TRBV30 and J is TRBJ2-7; D remains ambiguous. Germline values: CDR1 GTSNPN, CDR2 SVGIG (reference sequence). This CDR3 region has 11 residues. V was clipped by 0 bases and J by 3 bases, with 3 bases between them. For the CDR3, the DNA is TGTGCCTGGAGTGTCGTCTACGAGCAGTACTTC. The encoded protein is CAWSVVYEQYF.

The V call is TRBV18, the J call TRBJ2-5; maybe TRBD1 (6 bases). Germline V lookup: CDR1 KGHSH, CDR2 LQKENI. The CDR3 spans 15 residues. Trimming removed 2 bases at V and 0 bases at J, with 10 bases between. The CDR3 DNA sequence: TGTGCCAGCTCACCAAGGAGACAGGACCAAGAGACCCAGTACTTC. Amino acids: CASSPRRQDQETQYF.

The chain couples TRBV14 to TRBJ1-2, with TRBD1 as a possible D gene (6 bases). The CDR3 spans 17 residues. With 3 bases removed from V and 5 bases from J, the gap between germline ends came to 22 bases. Germline CDR1 SGHDN, CDR2 FVKESK. The CDR3 protein is CASSHPKGGWRLYGYTF. CDR3 coding DNA: TGTGCCAGCAGCCATCCAAAAGGGGGTTGGCGATTATATGGCTACACCTTC.

This clone was recorded only once. The chain joins TRBV18 to TRBJ1-1; D may be TRBD1 (6 bases). The CDR3 extends over 14 amino acids. The ends were cut back, 3 bases at V and 4 bases at J, with 12 bases in the middle. Germline V gives CDR1 KGHSH, CDR2 LQKENI. This chain's CDR3 is CASSPTGIGTEAFF. The CDR3 bases are TGTGCCAGCTCACCTACAGGGATCGGCACTGAAGCTTTCTTT.